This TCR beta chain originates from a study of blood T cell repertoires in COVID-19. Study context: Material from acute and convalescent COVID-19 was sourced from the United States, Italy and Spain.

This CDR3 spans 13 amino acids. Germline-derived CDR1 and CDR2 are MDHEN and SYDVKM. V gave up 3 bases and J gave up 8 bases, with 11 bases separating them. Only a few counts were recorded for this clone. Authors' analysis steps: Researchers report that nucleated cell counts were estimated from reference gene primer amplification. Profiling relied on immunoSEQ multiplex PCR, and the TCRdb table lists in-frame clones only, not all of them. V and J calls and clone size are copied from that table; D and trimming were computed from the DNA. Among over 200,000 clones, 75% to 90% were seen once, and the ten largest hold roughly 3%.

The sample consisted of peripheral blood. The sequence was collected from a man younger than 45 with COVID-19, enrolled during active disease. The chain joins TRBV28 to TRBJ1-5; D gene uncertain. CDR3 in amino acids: CASSFMGPKPQHF. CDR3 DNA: TGTGCCAGCAGTTTTATGGGCCCCAAGCCCCAGCATTTT.